This T cell receptor (beta chain) derives from a study of PD-1 blockade in classical Hodgkin lymphoma. Broader study findings: What caused the repertoire differences, perhaps disease activity or prior therapy, remains undefined. Patients were excluded if nivolumab began under 1 year after ASCT (the autologous transplant).

Regarding time point: cycle 4 day 1 (C4D1), after more than 5 weeks of nivolumab. All patients experienced relapse after autologous stem cell transplantation, and brentuximab vedotin exposure was variable. Complete response, partial response or progressive disease was recorded as best response. V was pared by 7 bases and J by 0 bases, with 6 bases of the junction left unmatched. The length of the CDR3 is 15 residues. Per germline, CDR1 LNHDA and CDR2 SQIVND (reference sequence). Sequencing used immunoSEQ multiplex PCR; TCRdb keeps in-frame clones, though not all of them. The repertoire includes under 50,000 clones, 66% of them detected once, and around 3% sits in the top ten. Comments on this clone: As yet, its antigen is unknown.

The input for sequencing was peripheral blood mononuclear cells (PBMCs), taken before the fourth cycle of nivolumab. The origin of this receptor is a human donor with classical Hodgkin lymphoma. The rearrangement uses TRBV19 and TRBJ2-3; 8 bases line up with TRBD1. CDR3 sequence reads: CASNRDRKSTDTQYF. In nucleotides, the CDR3 is TGTGCCAGTAACCGGGACAGGAAAAGCACAGATACGCAGTATTTT. Full variable domain (outside the CDR3, taken from reference TRBV19 and TRBJ2-3): DGGITQSPKYLFRKEGQNVTLSCEQNLNHDAMYWYRQDPGQGLRLIYYSQIVNDFQKGDIAEGYSVSREKKESFPLTVTSAQKNPTAFYLCASNRDRKSTDTQYFGPGTRLTVL.